Listed below are T cell receptor beta chains from one sample, sequenced in a study of T-cell memory formation after mild COVID-19. TCRdb reanalysed the 5' RACE reads using MiXCR and keeps one entry per CDR3 protein. The sample includes fewer than 650,000 distinct CDR3 sequences, around a sixth of them seen just once. The source material was PBMCs or a T cell subset sorted from them (not recorded which). These receptors came from an adult woman who had mild COVID-19 (a few samples of this study predate the infection). Cell type and time point are not known. The CDR3 runs from the conserved cysteine through the conserved F or W. A D gene is named only where the DNA matches it firmly. Some rows mark clone size as missing; the rest say once, few, many or name a class of expanded clone.

>few|NA|18|TRBJ1-1|TRBV6-2/TRBV6-3
CASSPGQSGRGPNTEAFF
TGTGCCAGCAGTCCTGGACAATCTGGACGGGGACCGAACACTGAAGCTTTCTTT
>NA|TRBD2|15|TRBJ2-7|TRBV7-2
CASTRGEGGLYEQYF
TGTGCCAGCACCCGAGGCGAGGGAGGGCTATACGAGCAGTACTTC
>few|TRBD1|15|TRBJ1-3|TRBV4-1
CASSQDERGQTDQYF
TGCGCCAGCAGCCAAGATGAAAGGGGGCAGACAGACCAATATTTT
>NA|NA|17|TRBJ1-2|TRBV7-2
CASSLAPGLRSPYGYTF
TGTGCCAGCAGCTTAGCCCCGGGACTCCGCTCTCCCTATGGCTACACCTTC
>few|TRBD1|14|TRBJ2-7|TRBV5-1
CASSLSGGNYEQYF
TGCGCCAGCAGCTTGTCAGGGGGAAATTACGAGCAGTACTTC
>many|TRBD1|15|TRBJ2-7|TRBV15
CATSRKSGTGAEQYF
TGTGCCACCAGCCGAAAGTCCGGGACAGGGGCCGAGCAGTACTTC
>few|NA|16|TRBJ2-3|TRBV5-1
CASSFLQGGGTDTQYF
TGCGCCAGCAGCTTCCTTCAGGGGGGAGGCACAGATACGCAGTATTTT
>NA|NA|14|TRBJ2-7|TRBV11-3
CASSSKYGSYEQYF
TGTGCCAGCAGCTCGAAATACGGGTCCTACGAGCAGTACTTC
>NA|NA|14|TRBJ2-2|TRBV7-9
CASSPQGLTGELFF
TGTGCCAGCAGCCCTCAGGGGTTAACCGGGGAGCTGTTTTTT
>few|NA|15|TRBJ2-7|TRBV9
CASSVGTLISYEQYF
TGTGCCAGCAGCGTTGGGACTCTAATCTCCTACGAGCAGTACTTC
>few|NA|15|TRBJ1-3|TRBV11-1
CASSLSSASGNTIYF
TGTGCCAGCAGCTTGTCATCGGCCTCTGGAAACACCATATATTTT
>NA|NA|15|TRBJ1-2|TRBV5-1
CASSLTSRDTYGYTF
TGCGCCAGCAGCTTGACGTCCCGGGACACCTATGGCTACACCTTC
>NA|NA|13|TRBJ2-5|TRBV29-1
CSVGGTREETQYF
TGCAGCGTTGGAGGTACCAGGGAAGAGACCCAGTACTTC
>few|NA|13|TRBJ1-2|TRBV14
CASSQAGIGGYTF
TGTGCCAGCAGCCAAGCAGGGATTGGCGGCTACACCTTC
>many|NA|13|TRBJ2-5|TRBV5-5
CASSFLDFETQYF
TGTGCCAGCAGCTTCCTAGATTTTGAGACCCAGTACTTC
>NA|NA|15|TRBJ2-2|TRBV7-9
CASSRRVSNTGELFF
TGTGCCAGCAGCCGCAGGGTATCGAACACCGGGGAGCTGTTTTTT
>few|NA|13|TRBJ2-1|TRBV7-9
CASSHPEENEQFF
TGTGCCAGCAGCCACCCAGAGGAGAATGAGCAGTTCTTC
>few|TRBD1|13|TRBJ1-2|TRBV5-4
CATHRGAPHGYTF
TGTGCCACCCACAGGGGTGCTCCTCATGGCTACACCTTC
>few|TRBD2|17|TRBJ2-3|TRBV5-1
CASSLDTAGGLTDTQYF
TGCGCCAGCAGCTTGGATACGGCGGGGGGCCTCACAGATACGCAGTATTTT
>NA|TRBD1|16|TRBJ1-4|TRBV15
CATSRDRDRSNEKLFF
TGTGCCACCAGCAGAGATCGGGACAGGTCTAATGAAAAACTGTTTTTT
>NA|TRBD2|18|TRBJ2-3|TRBV4-1
CASSLTALVGGRSDTQYF
TGCGCCAGCAGCCTCACCGCCCTAGTGGGGGGGAGATCGGATACGCAGTATTTT
>NA|NA|14|TRBJ1-1|TRBV27
CASSPNGGGTEAFF
TGTGCCAGCAGCCCTAATGGGGGGGGCACTGAAGCTTTCTTT
>NA|NA|17|TRBJ1-4|TRBV5-1
CASRVEPTGNLYEKLFF
TGCGCCAGCAGAGTTGAACCTACGGGGAACCTATATGAAAAACTGTTTTTT
>NA|NA|13|TRBJ1-1|TRBV6-2/TRBV6-3
CASSRGHNTEAFF
TGTGCCAGCAGTCGGGGACATAACACTGAAGCTTTCTTT
>many|TRBD1|16|TRBJ1-1|TRBV5-5
CASSPPWKEGATEAFF
TGTGCCAGCAGCCCGCCCTGGAAGGAGGGGGCAACTGAAGCTTTCTTT
>NA|TRBD2|16|TRBJ2-1|TRBV5-1
CASSSTSGSMNNEQFF
TGCGCCAGCAGCTCAACTAGCGGGAGCATGAACAATGAGCAGTTCTTC
>NA|TRBD2|17|TRBJ2-1|TRBV18
CASSPPNSGGAPNEQFF
TGTGCCAGCTCACCACCGAATAGCGGGGGCGCCCCCAATGAGCAGTTCTTC
>many|TRBD2|16|TRBJ2-3|TRBV7-2
CASRVPGLAAGDTQYF
TGTGCCAGCAGGGTTCCGGGACTAGCGGCTGGAGATACGCAGTATTTT
>NA|NA|20|TRBJ2-7|TRBV11-3
CASSLPRDGGPASASYEQYF
TGTGCCAGCAGCCTACCCCGGGACGGAGGACCGGCCTCAGCCTCCTACGAGCAGTACTTC
>few|NA|16|TRBJ1-4|TRBV5-1
CASSLADPVRDEKLFF
TGCGCCAGCAGCTTGGCCGATCCAGTGAGGGACGAAAAACTGTTTTTT
>NA|NA|14|TRBJ1-1|TRBV5-4
CASSLTRVETEAFF
TGTGCCAGCAGCTTGACCAGGGTGGAGACTGAAGCTTTCTTT
>few|NA|16|TRBJ1-5|TRBV2
CASSGDRLTRNQPQHF
TGTGCCAGCAGTGGGGATAGGCTGACCCGCAATCAGCCCCAGCATTTT
>few|NA|15|TRBJ2-7|TRBV4-2
CASSHEAVSTYEQYF
TGTGCCAGCAGCCACGAAGCGGTGTCAACCTACGAGCAGTACTTC
>NA|TRBD2|16|TRBJ2-7|TRBV28
CASSFMTSRRGYEQYF
TGTGCCAGCAGTTTTATGACTAGCCGGAGAGGCTACGAGCAGTACTTC
>NA|NA|16|TRBJ1-2|TRBV7-2
CASSFTGQALDYGYTF
TGTGCCAGCAGCTTCACGGGCCAAGCCCTGGACTATGGCTACACCTTC
>NA|NA|17|TRBJ1-6|TRBV5-5
CASSWRAGDSYNSPLHF
TGTGCCAGCAGCTGGCGGGCAGGGGACTCCTATAATTCACCCCTCCACTTT
>few|NA|12|TRBJ1-2|TRBV29-1
CSVDSGGYGYTF
TGCAGCGTTGACTCGGGAGGCTATGGCTACACCTTC
>NA|TRBD2|17|TRBJ2-5|TRBV7-2
CASRYTPTSGGQETQYF
TGTGCCAGCAGATATACCCCAACTAGCGGAGGCCAAGAGACCCAGTACTTC
>NA|TRBD2|14|TRBJ2-7|TRBV18
CASSPERGPYEQYF
TGTGCCAGCTCACCCGAGCGGGGACCCTACGAGCAGTACTTC
>NA|NA|15|TRBJ2-1|TRBV10-3
CAISERAVSYNEQFF
TGTGCCATCAGTGAGCGTGCAGTTTCCTACAATGAGCAGTTCTTC
>few|TRBD2|17|TRBJ2-1|TRBV11-3
CASSDEGASGGYNEQFF
TGTGCCAGCAGCGACGAAGGAGCTAGCGGGGGTTACAATGAGCAGTTCTTC
>NA|NA|13|TRBJ1-1|TRBV19
CASRRPEGAEAFF
TGTGCCAGTAGACGGCCGGAGGGCGCTGAAGCTTTCTTT
>few|NA|15|TRBJ1-3|TRBV9
CASSVADGSGNTIYF
TGTGCCAGCAGCGTAGCCGACGGGTCTGGAAACACCATATATTTT
>NA|NA|15|TRBJ2-4|TRBV5-4
CASSFRGGPKNIQYF
TGTGCCAGCAGCTTTCGAGGGGGTCCTAAAAACATTCAGTACTTC
>many|TRBD2|17|TRBJ2-1|TRBV5-4
CASSLALAGGPYNEQFF
TGTGCCAGCAGCTTGGCTCTAGCGGGGGGGCCCTACAATGAGCAGTTCTTC
>few|TRBD2|16|TRBJ2-7|TRBV4-2
CASSQDAGGSLYEQYF
TGTGCCAGCAGCCAAGATGCTGGCGGGAGTTTGTACGAGCAGTACTTC
>few|NA|16|TRBJ1-1|TRBV7-9
CASSLSPGAMNTEAFF
TGTGCCAGCAGCTTAAGCCCGGGGGCGATGAACACTGAAGCTTTCTTT
>NA|TRBD1|14|TRBJ2-7|TRBV24-1
CATSESRGPYEQYF
TGTGCCACCAGCGAAAGCAGGGGGCCCTACGAGCAGTACTTC
>few|NA|16|TRBJ2-4|TRBV20-1
CSARPSTGLAKNIQYF
TGCAGTGCTAGACCCAGTACAGGTCTAGCCAAAAACATTCAGTACTTC
>few|NA|15|TRBJ2-5|TRBV7-8
CASSLGGPFQETQYF
TGTGCCAGCAGCTTGGGGGGCCCCTTTCAAGAGACCCAGTACTTC
>NA|NA|15|TRBJ2-2|TRBV5-1
CASSLDSLGTGELFF
TGCGCCAGCAGCTTGGACTCTTTGGGGACCGGGGAGCTGTTTTTT
>few|TRBD2|18|TRBJ2-1|TRBV4-2
CASSQERPTSGSRNEQFF
TGTGCCAGCAGCCAAGAAAGGCCGACTAGCGGGAGTAGGAATGAGCAGTTCTTC
>NA|NA|13|TRBJ2-1|TRBV12-3/TRBV12-4
CASSDGGAAEQFF
TGTGCCAGCAGTGATGGTGGAGCGGCCGAGCAGTTCTTC
>NA|TRBD2|18|TRBJ2-1|TRBV4-3
CASSQGRTSATSYNEQFF
TGCGCCAGCAGCCAAGGGAGGACTAGCGCTACCTCCTACAATGAGCAGTTCTTC
>NA|TRBD1|15|TRBJ1-4|TRBV7-8
CASSLFRGRNEKLFF
TGTGCCAGCAGCTTATTTAGGGGGCGTAATGAAAAACTGTTTTTT
>few|NA|11|TRBJ2-1|TRBV29-1
CSLPGYNEQFF
TGCAGCCTGCCGGGTTACAATGAGCAGTTCTTC
>NA|TRBD2|17|TRBJ2-3|TRBV10-3
CAISESGLAGDTDTQYF
TGTGCCATCAGTGAGTCAGGACTAGCGGGGGACACAGATACGCAGTATTTT